The present T cell receptor beta chain was sequenced within a study of blood T cell repertoires in COVID-19. About the study: The analysed material was cDNA or gDNA that came from T cells, B-cell-depleted T cells, or PBMCs.

This clone was recorded once. The CDR3 spans 15 residues. Per the germline V gene, CDR1 is MNHEY and CDR2 is SVGAGI. The V end lost 6 bases, the J end lost 2 bases, and 17 bases lay between the germline ends. Per the authors' pipeline: Using reference gene primer amplification, nucleated cell counts were estimated. Using immunoSEQ multiplex PCR, the repertoire was profiled, and TCRdb retains in-frame clones only, with some absent. The D gene and trimming were derived from the DNA, and the V and J assignments and clone size from that table. Among under 400,000 clones, almost 90% were seen once, and the ten largest hold 6.5%.

What was sequenced was peripheral blood. The clonotype originates from a man younger than 30 with active or convalescent COVID-19. V is TRBV6-5 and J is TRBJ2-7; possibly TRBD1 for D (6 bases). The CDR3 nucleotides are TGTGCCAGCAGCACCCCGACAGGACCTACCTACGAGCAGTACTTC. Residues: CASSTPTGPTYEQYF.